Many counts were recorded for the clone carrying this T cell receptor beta chain. Its antigen remains unknown. The data derive from a study of T cell repertoires in cytomegalovirus infection. About the research overall: Signatures in public TCR beta sequences pointed to both CMV infection and matching HLA type. General study results and limits: The response measured ex vivo was dominated by TCR beta clonotypes (HLA-C-restricted and CMV-specific). Cumulated frequencies of public TCR beta families served to identify carriers of CMV plus the relevant HLA.

TCRdb reprocessed the reads with MiXCR, giving one entry per CDR3 protein. Here the sample spans roughly 240,000 distinct CDR3 sequences, 6% to 8% being singletons. V lost 5 bases and J lost 1, with 12 bases in between. The CDR3 runs 14 residues. CDR1 SGHTA and CDR2 FQGNSA come from the germline V gene. V gene TRBV7-2 combines with J gene TRBJ2-7; D remains ambiguous. The material sequenced was PBMCs. The source is a human donor in good health (CMV status not recorded). Some clones in this sample may be carry-over from other donors' samples. The CDR3 nucleotides read TGTGCCAGCAGCCCCACTACATCATCCTACGAGCAGTACTTC. This encodes CASSPTTSSYEQYF.